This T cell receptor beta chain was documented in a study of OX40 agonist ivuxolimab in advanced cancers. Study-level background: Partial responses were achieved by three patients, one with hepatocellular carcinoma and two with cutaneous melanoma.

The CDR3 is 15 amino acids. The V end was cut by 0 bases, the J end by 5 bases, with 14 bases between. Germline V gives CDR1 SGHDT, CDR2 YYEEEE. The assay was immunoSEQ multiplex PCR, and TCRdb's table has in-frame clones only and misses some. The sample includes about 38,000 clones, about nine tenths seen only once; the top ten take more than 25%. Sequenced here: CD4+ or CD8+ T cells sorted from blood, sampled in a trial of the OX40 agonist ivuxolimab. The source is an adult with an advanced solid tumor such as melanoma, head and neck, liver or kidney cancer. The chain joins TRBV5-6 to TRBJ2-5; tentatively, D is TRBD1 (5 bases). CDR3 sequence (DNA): TGTGCCAGCAGCTTGGGACCCCAGGGAAGTGAGACCCAGTACTTC. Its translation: CASSLGPQGSETQYF.